Sequencing of this TCR beta chain was carried out in a study of human T cells and chemical hapten exposure (dated by TCRdb to the early 2020s). Study-level background: For sensitization, 2% DPC in acetone was applied to a roughly 2 cm by roughly 2 cm area of upper inner arm skin. Patch testing was performed on the upper back with Finn chambers containing 0.01% DPC, and the patch tests were scored after 6 days according to International Contact Dermatitis Research Group standards. Peripheral blood TCR repertoire changes were tracked in vivo in alopecia patients during primary and secondary sensitization to the hapten diphenylcyclopropenone (DPC). Blood was sampled from patients pre-sensitization (week 0) and at 2, 6 and about 24 weeks after DPC sensitization. About 27 alopecia patients gave blood for TCR sequencing at one to four time points (pre-sensitization, 2, 6 and 24 weeks). Libraries were pooled for sequencing, and per-sample TCR yields varied mainly because of small differences in library volumes within the pool. Patients additionally received weekly therapeutic DPC doses to the scalp throughout the approximately 22-week study period. The mostly female patient cohort included alopecia areata with under or over 50% scalp involvement, alopecia totalis and alopecia universalis. The paper's findings and limits, for the study overall: DPC sensitization did not change how many TCRs were above 1 in 1000 frequency, and no evidence was found of alterations in global repertoire structure. After repeated subsampling, changes were observed in the strength of the expansion versus patch-test correlation and in the threshold at which the correlation became significant. A positive correlation was found between the number of PT1 expanded TCRs and patch test score, with significance reached at thresholds 8, 16 and 32 but not 4. Expanded TCRs formed significantly more large CDR3 similarity clusters than pre-sensitization or healthy control sets, consistent with antigen-driven responses. All patients had alopecia, a presumed autoimmune disease, so their immune response might differ from that of healthy individuals.

The junction shows trimming of 3 bases on V and 5 bases on J, plus 5 bases between the germline ends. CDR1 and CDR2 are drawn from the germline V gene (reference sequence): SEHNR, FQNEAQ. Including the terminal cysteine and phenylalanine, the CDR3 comprises 12 residues. The read is trimmed to its CDR3 DNA, 36 bases read in frame from base 1. This clonotype was counted between two and nine times. Its antigen is currently not known. Base qualities are not recorded, but no much larger clone differs from it by a single base. Receptor amplification or capture employed RACE. Sequencing instrument: NextSeq 500. During library preparation, unique molecular identifiers were attached to individual cDNA molecules so that TCRs could be counted in a quantitative, reproducible way. Both TCR alpha and TCR beta chains were sequenced from each blood RNA sample. In the original analysis: The median number of TCRs per sample was roughly 94,000, ranging from roughly 20,000 to 700,000. The Decombinator software suite was used to annotate the V, J and CDR3 of the TCR reads. For the PS versus PT1 abundance plots, all samples were subsampled to the same number of TCRs (28,000). TCRs were defined as expanded if absent before sensitization and observed at least eight times at the 2-week time point. TCRdb took the public reads, trimmed them with fastp at Q25, ran MiXCR for clone calling and kept in-frame beta chains. Duplicate CDR3 protein sequences are folded into a single record with the most common DNA and genes. The V and J calls and clone size come from TCRdb's table, not from the authors' own analysis. For this sample the table gives 180,000 or so distinct CDR3 sequences, of which about 22% were detected only once. The ten most abundant clones make up roughly 6.7% of the sample.

Taken with the paper, the label for time point translates to: patch test 1, 2 weeks after DPC sensitization. According to the study, the label for this sample's treatment or condition signals: therapeutic diphenylcyclopropenone sensitization with weekly scalp DPC. At each patch-test visit, blood was drawn before the patch test was applied. To be eligible, patients had to be aged 18 to 70, diagnosed with alopecia and judged suitable for DPC therapy, while pregnant patients were excluded. Total RNA was extracted from unfractionated whole blood that had been collected in Tempus Blood RNA tubes. The rearranged segments are TRBV7-9 and TRBJ1-5, with the D gene not clear enough to name. The sample here was whole blood, taken in connection with sensitization to the hapten diphenylcyclopropenone (DPC). The source is a woman aged 45-59 years with alopecia areata. Some clones in this sample may be carry-over from other donors' samples. For the CDR3, the sequence is CASSFGDQPQHF. At the DNA level, the sequence is TGTGCCAGCAGCTTTGGCGATCAGCCCCAGCATTTT.